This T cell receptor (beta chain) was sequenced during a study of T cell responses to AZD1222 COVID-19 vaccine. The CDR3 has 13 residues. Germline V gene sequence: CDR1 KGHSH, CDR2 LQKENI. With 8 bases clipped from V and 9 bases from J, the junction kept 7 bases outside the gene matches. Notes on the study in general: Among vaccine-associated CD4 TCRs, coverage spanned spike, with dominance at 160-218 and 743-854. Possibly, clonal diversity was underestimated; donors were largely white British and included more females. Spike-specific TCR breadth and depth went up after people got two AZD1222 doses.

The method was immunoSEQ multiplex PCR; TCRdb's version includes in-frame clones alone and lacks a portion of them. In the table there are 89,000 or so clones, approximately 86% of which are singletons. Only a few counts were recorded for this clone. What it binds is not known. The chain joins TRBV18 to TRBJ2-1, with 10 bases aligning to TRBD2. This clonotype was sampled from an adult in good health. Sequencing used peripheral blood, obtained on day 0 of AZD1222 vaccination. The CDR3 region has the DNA TGTGCCAGCCAATCTAGCGGGAGCGGTGAGCAGTTCTTC. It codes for CASQSSGSGEQFF. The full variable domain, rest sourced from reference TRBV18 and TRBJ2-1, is NAGVMQNPRHLVRRRGQEARLRCSPMKGHSHVYWYRQLPEEGLKFMVYLQKENIIDESGMPKERFSAEFPKEGPSILRIQQVVRGDSAAYFCASQSSGSGEQFFGPGTRLTVL.